Given below is one T cell receptor beta chain in context. Since a far larger clone is one base different, this is likely a read error. This entry belongs to a study of shared clonotypes between healthy human individuals. The healthy adult donors were HIV-negative and reported no recent acute infections or vaccinations. Sequencing was performed with immunoSEQ multiplex PCR; in TCRdb, only in-frame clones are kept and a portion is missing. Of some 450,000 clones listed, roughly three quarters are singletons. This receptor was taken from a woman in her 40s in good health. Some clones in this sample may be carry-over from other donors' samples. The sample comprised PBMCs.

CDR3 sequence reads: CASNQRSGLPNLF. CDR3 DNA sequence: TGCGCCAGCAACCAAAGATCGGGACTACCAAATTTATTT. V usage is TRBV4-1 and J usage is TRBJ1-1; TRBD1 might be the D (5 bases). CDR1 is MGHRA and CDR2 is YSYEKL in the germline V gene. The CDR3 spans 13 residues.